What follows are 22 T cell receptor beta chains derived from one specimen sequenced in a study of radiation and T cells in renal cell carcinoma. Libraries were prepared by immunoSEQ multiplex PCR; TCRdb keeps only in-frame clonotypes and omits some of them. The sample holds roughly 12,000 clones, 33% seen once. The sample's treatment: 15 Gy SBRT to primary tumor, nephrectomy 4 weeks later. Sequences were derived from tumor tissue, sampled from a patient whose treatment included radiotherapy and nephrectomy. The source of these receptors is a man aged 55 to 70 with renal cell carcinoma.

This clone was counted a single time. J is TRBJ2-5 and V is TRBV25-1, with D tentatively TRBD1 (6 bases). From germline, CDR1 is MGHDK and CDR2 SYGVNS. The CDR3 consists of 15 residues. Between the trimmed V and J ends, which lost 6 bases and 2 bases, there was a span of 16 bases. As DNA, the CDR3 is TGTGCCAGCAGCCGAATCACCGGACAGCAAGAGACCCAGTACTTC. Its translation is CASSRITGQQETQYF.

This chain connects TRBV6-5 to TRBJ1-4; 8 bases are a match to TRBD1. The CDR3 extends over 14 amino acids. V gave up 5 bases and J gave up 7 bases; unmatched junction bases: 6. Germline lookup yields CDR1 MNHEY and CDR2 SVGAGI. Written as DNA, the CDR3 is TGTGCCAGCAGTCCGGACAGGGTCGGTGAAAAACTGTTTTTT. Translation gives CASSPDRVGEKLFF.

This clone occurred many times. The CDR3 nucleotides are TGCGCCAGCAGCTTATCAGGGGGAAGCTCCTACGAGCAGTACTTC. Its protein product is CASSLSGGSSYEQYF. The V gene is TRBV5-1, the J gene TRBJ2-7; 7 nucleotides agree with TRBD1. This CDR3 spans 15 amino acids. CDR1 SGHRS and CDR2 YFSETQ come from the germline V gene. The trim removed 2 bases at V and 0 bases at J, leaving 5 bases unmatched.

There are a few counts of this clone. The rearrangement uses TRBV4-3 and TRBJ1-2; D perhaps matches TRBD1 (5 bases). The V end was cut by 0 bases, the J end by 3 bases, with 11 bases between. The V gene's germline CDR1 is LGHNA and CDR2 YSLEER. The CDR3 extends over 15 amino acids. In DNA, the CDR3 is TGCGCCAGCAGCCAAGATCGGGGCGCGGACTATGGCTACACCTTC. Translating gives CASSQDRGADYGYTF.

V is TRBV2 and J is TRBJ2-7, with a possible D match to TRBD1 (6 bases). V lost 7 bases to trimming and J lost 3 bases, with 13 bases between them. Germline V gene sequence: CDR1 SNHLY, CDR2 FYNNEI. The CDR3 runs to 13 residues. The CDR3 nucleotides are TGTGCCAGCAAAAGGGACACTTACTACGAGCAGTACGTC. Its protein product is CASKRDTYYEQYV.

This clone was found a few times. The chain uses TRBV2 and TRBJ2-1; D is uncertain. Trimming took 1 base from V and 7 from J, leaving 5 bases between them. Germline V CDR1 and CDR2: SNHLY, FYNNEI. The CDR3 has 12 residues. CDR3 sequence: CASSEERNEQFF. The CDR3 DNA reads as TGTGCCAGCAGTGAAGAGCGAAATGAGCAGTTCTTC. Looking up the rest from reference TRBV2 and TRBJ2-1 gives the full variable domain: EPEVTQTPSHQVTQMGQEVILRCVPISNHLYFYWYRQILGQKVEFLVSFYNNEISEKSEIFDDQFSVERPDGSNFTLKIRSTKLEDSAMYFCASSEERNEQFFGPGTRLTVL.

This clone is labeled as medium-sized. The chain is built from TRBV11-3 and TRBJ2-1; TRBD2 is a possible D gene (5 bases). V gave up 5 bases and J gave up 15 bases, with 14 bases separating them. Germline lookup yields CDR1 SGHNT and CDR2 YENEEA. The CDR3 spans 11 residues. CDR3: CASSPGIGRFF. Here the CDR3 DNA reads TGTGCCAGCAGCCCGGGGATAGGTAGGTTCTTC.

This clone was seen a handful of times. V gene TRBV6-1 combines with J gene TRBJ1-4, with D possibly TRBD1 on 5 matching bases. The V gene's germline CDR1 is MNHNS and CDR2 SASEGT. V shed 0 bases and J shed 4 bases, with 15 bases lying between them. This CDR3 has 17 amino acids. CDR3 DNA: TGTGCCAGCAGTGAAGCGGTTTTTGACAGCCTTAATGAAAAACTGTTTTTT. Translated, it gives CASSEAVFDSLNEKLFF.

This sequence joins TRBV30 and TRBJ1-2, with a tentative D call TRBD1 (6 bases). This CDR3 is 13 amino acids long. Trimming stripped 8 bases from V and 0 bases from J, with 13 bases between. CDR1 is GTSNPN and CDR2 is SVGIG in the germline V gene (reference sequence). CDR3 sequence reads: CAISGASNYGYTF. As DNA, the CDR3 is TGTGCCATTTCGGGGGCGTCTAACTATGGCTACACCTTC.

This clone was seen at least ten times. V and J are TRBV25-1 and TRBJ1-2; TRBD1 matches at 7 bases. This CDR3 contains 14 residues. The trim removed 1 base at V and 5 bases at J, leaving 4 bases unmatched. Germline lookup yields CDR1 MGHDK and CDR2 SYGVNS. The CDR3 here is CASSELGRGYGYTF. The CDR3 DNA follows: TGTGCCAGCAGTGAATTGGGCAGGGGGTATGGCTACACCTTC.

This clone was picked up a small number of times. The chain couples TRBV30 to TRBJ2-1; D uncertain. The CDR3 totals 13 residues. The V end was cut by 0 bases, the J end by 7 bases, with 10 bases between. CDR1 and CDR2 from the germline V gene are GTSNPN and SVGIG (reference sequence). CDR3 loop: CAWSVSGLNEQFF. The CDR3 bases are TGTGCCTGGAGTGTATCAGGCCTTAATGAGCAGTTCTTC.

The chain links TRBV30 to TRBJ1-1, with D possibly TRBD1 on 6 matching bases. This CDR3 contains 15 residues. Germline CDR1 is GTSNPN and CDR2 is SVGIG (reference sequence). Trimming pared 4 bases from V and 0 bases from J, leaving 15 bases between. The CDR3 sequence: CAWTSIGTLNTEAFF. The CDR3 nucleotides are TGTGCCTGGACATCAATCGGGACATTGAACACTGAAGCTTTCTTT. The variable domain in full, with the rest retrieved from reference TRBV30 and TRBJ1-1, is SQTIHQWPATLVQPVGSPLSLECTVEGTSNPNLYWYRQAAGRGLQLLFYSVGIGQISSEVPQNLSASRPQDRQFILSSKKLLLSDSGFYLCAWTSIGTLNTEAFFGQGTRLTVV.

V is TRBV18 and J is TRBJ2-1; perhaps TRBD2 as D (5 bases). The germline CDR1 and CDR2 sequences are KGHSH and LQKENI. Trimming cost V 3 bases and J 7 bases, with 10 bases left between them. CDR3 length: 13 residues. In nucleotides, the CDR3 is TGTGCCAGCTCACCGAGGACTGTGAATGAGCAGTTCTTC. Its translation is CASSPRTVNEQFF.

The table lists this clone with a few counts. CDR3 DNA: TGTGCCTCCGCGAGGGGTAACTATGGCTACACCTTC. Its protein is CASARGNYGYTF. This chain joins TRBV30 and TRBJ1-2; the D gene is possibly TRBD1 (5 bases). The germline V gene encodes CDR1 GTSNPN and CDR2 SVGIG (reference sequence). The ends were cut back, 7 bases at V and 1 base at J, with 10 bases in the middle. The CDR3 runs 12 residues.

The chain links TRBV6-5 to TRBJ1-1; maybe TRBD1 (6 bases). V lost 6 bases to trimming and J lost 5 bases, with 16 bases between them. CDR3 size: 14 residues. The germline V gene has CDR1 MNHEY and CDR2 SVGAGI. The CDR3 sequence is CASSSVQGDTEAFF. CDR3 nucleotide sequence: TGTGCCAGCAGCTCCGTACAGGGTGATACTGAAGCTTTCTTT.

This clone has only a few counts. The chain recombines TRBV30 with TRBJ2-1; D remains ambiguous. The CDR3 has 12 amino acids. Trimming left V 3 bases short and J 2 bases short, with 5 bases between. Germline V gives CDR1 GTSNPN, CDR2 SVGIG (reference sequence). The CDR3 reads CAWRATYNEQFF. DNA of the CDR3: TGTGCCTGGAGGGCTACCTACAATGAGCAGTTCTTC.

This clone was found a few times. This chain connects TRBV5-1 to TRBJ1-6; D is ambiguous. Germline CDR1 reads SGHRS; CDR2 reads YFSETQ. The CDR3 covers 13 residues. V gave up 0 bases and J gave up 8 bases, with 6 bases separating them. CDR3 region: CASSLANDSPLHF. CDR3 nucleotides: TGCGCCAGCAGCTTGGCCAACGATTCACCCCTCCACTTT.

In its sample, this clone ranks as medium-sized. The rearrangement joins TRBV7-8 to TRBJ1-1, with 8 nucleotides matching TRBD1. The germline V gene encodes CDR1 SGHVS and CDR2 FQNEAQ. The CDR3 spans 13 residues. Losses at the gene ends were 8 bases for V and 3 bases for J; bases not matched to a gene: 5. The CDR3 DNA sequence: TGTGCCAGCCTACCGGGACAGGACACTGAAGCTTTCTTT. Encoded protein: CASLPGQDTEAFF.

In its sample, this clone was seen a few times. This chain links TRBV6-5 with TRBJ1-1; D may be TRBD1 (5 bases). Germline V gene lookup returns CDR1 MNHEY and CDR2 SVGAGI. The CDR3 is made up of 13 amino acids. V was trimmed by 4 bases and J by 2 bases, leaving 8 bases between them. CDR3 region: CASSLTDNTEAFF. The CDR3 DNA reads TGTGCCAGCAGTTTGACAGATAACACTGAAGCTTTCTTT.

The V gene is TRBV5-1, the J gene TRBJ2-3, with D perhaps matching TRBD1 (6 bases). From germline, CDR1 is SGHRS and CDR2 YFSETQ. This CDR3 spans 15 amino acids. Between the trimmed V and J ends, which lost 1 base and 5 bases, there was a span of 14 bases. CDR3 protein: CASSLSLRGGDTQYF. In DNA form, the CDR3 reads TGCGCCAGCAGCTTGTCTCTCCGAGGGGGAGATACGCAGTATTTT.

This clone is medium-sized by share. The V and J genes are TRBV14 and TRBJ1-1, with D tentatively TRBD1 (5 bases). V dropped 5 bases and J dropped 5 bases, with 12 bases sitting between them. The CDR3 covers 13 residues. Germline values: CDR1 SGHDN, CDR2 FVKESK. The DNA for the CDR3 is TGTGCCAGCAGCGAACCCGGGGGAACTGAAGCTTTCTTT. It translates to CASSEPGGTEAFF.

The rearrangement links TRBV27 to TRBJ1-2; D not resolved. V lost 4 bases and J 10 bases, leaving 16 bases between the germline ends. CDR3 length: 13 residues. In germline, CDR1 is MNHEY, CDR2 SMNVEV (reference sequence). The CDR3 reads CASSSYQTRLYTF. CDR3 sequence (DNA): TGTGCCAGCAGTTCCTACCAGACCCGACTCTACACCTTC.